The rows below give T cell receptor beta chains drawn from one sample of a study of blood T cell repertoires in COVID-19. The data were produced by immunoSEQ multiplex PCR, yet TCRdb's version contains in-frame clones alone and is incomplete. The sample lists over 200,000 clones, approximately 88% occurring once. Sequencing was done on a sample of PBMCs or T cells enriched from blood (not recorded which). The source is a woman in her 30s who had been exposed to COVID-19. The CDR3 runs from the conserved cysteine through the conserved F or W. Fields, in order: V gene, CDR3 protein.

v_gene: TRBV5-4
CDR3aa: CASSLESADTQYF

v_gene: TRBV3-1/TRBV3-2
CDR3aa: CASSKDRVAEKLFF

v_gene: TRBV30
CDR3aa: CAWSQGWTEAFF

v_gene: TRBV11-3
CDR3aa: CASSHSGRAYNEQFF

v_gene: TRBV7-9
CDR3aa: CASSLVTGEQFF

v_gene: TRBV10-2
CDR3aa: CASSDGLAGDTQYF

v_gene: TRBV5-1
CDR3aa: CASSPGLEYEQYF

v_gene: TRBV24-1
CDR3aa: CATSMGGGGLVSGNTIYF

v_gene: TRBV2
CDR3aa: CASSEGQGLSETQYF

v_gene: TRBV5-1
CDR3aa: CASSLGQSNEKLFF

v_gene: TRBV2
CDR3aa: CASTGEVTGELFF

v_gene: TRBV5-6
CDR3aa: CASSFRQRINGYTF

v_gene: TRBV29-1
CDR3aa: CSVESVDTASYEQYF

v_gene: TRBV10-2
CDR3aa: CASSVELAVNTGELFF

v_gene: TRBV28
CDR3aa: CASSKDRGLQPQHF

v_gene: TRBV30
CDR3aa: CAWNQVDYEQYF

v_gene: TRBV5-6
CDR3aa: CASSRGGTGLYEQYF

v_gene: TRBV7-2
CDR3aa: CASSLDRLAKNIQYF

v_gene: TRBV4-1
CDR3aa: CASRAGGLASTSTDTQYF

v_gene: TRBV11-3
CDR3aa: CASSLGLGEQFF

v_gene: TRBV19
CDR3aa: CASGGPGFSYGYTF

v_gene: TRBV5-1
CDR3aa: CASRGTGESSYEQYF

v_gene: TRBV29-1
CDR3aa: CSVKKGLAGRNEQYF

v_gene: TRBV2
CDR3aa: CASSGHPNTEAFF

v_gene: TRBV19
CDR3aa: CASSIGGVSYGYTF

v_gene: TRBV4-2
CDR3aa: CASSQDPQGSSVGDTQYF

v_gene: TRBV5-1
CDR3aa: CASNSGTGVTEAFF

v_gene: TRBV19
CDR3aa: CASSIWLAGGPQNEQFF

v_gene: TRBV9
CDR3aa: CASSVQGAGTEAFF

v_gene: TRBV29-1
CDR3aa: CSVSGNYGYTF

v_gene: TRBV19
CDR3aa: CASSTPVGDYGYTF

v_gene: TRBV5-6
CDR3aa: CASSFGTYYEQYF

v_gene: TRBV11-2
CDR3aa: CASSLPGGEKLFF

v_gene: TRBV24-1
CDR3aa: CATKAGTEAFF

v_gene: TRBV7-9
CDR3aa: CASSLQGTSAYEQYF

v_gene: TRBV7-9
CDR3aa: CASRGTGGQETQYF

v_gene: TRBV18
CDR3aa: CASSPEPTDSNSPLHF

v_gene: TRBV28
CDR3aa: CASSMVLAGVRETGELFF

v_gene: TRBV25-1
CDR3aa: CASSDGGGGYTF

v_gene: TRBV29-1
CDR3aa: CSVGGGIDTQYF

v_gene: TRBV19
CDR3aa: CASRDRLDSPLHF

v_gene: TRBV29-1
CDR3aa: CSATNTGELFF

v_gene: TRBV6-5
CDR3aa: CASSSGLAGVYEQYF

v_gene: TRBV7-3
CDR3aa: CASHGVYEQYF

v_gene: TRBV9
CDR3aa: CASSAGSPTQGNEQFF

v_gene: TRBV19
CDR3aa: CASSMRARRADTQYF

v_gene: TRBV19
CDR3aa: CASSAGRTGETQYF

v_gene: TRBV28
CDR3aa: CASSPTQGAGYGYTF